Below, 5 T cell receptor beta chains from the same sample are listed, as sequenced in a study of T cell responses to AZD1222 COVID-19 vaccine. Data came from immunoSEQ multiplex PCR; TCRdb stores just in-frame clones and leaves some out. The repertoire includes some 120,000 clones, 92% of them detected once, and 1.6% sits in the top ten. The sequencing used peripheral blood, collected 28 days after the second AZD1222 dose. The receptors were sampled from an adult who received the AZD1222 COVID-19 vaccine.

The count of this clone is one. As DNA, the CDR3 is TGCGCCAGCAGCCAAGAGATGGACAGGAACTATGGCTACACCTTC. Residues: CASSQEMDRNYGYTF. The chain couples TRBV4-1 to TRBJ1-2; 7 bases map to TRBD1. This CDR3 region has 15 residues. The J segment lost 2 bases and the V segment lost 0 bases, leaving 3 bases of the junction unmatched. Germline V lookup: CDR1 MGHRA, CDR2 YSYEKL.

The J gene is TRBJ2-1, the V gene TRBV19, with TRBD2 matching over 9 bases. Unmatched junction bases numbered 7, after V lost 6 bases and J lost 7 bases. The CDR3 has 14 residues. Germline V gene lookup returns CDR1 LNHDA and CDR2 SQIVND (reference sequence). DNA of the CDR3: TGTGCCAGTAGCGTAGCGGGAGAGGAGAATGAGCAGTTCTTC. This encodes CASSVAGEENEQFF.

The chain is built from TRBV5-1 and TRBJ2-7; TRBD1 aligns across 8 bases. The J segment lost 4 bases and the V segment lost 0 bases, leaving 6 bases of the junction unmatched. CDR3 length equals 15 residues. The germline V gene has CDR1 SGHRS and CDR2 YFSETQ. CDR3 nucleotide sequence: TGCGCCAGCAGCTTGGGGGACAGGAGCCGTTACGAGCAGTACTTC. Translating gives CASSLGDRSRYEQYF.

The chain has TRBV5-4 and TRBJ2-5; TRBD2 matches 8 bases. After removal of 5 bases from V and 3 bases from J, the junction contained 9 bases not matched to a gene. Germline loops: CDR1 SGHNT, CDR2 YYREEE (reference sequence). The CDR3 sequence is 15 residues long. The CDR3, as DNA: TGTGCCAGCAGATTAGGACTAGCCTCGGAAGAGACCCAGTACTTC. This encodes CASRLGLASEETQYF.

This clone was observed a few times. This chain connects TRBV7-3 to TRBJ2-2; possible D gene TRBD2, 5 bases. V dropped 4 bases and J dropped 7 bases, with 13 bases sitting between them. Germline V gene data show CDR1 as SGHTA and CDR2 as FQGTGA. The CDR3 runs to 14 residues. CDR3 in amino acids: CASSSSSGSGELFF. Written as DNA, the CDR3 is TGTGCCAGCAGCTCCTCAAGCGGAAGCGGGGAGCTGTTTTTT.